The text below deals with one T cell receptor (beta chain). The entry originates in a study of cytomegalovirus exposure and HLA in healthy donors. This PCR relied on a set of 60 Vbeta primers and 13 Jbeta primers. Assay used: immunoSEQ multiplex PCR; TCRdb lists only in-frame clones, some missing. Here the sample spans under 150,000 clones, 70% to 80% being singletons. The V and J ends lost 0 bases and 2 bases, in that order; junction bases with no gene match: 7. The CDR3 has 16 amino acids. The germline gives CDR1 LNHNV, CDR2 YYDKDF (reference sequence). Sequenced input: PBMCs. This TCR was sampled from a human donor in good health. This chain joins TRBV15 and TRBJ2-7; 7 bases line up with TRBD1. CDR3: CATSRDRDRLTYEQYF. CDR3 nucleotides: TGTGCCACCAGCAGAGATCGGGACAGACTAACCTACGAGCAGTACTTC.